A single sample is the source of the 24 T cell receptor beta chains below, sequenced in a study of shared clonotypes between healthy human individuals. Profiling relied on immunoSEQ multiplex PCR, and the TCRdb table lists in-frame clones only, not all of them. The table records hundreds of thousands of clones, around 78% of them present only once. The specimen was PBMCs. The receptors come from a woman in her forties in good health. Some clones in this sample may be carry-over from other donors' samples.

J is TRBJ2-1 and V is TRBV10-3, with TRBD1 identical over 9 bases. The junction had 17 bases not matched to a gene; V was cut back by 11 bases and J by 6 bases. Germline values: CDR1 ENHRY, CDR2 SYGVKD. The CDR3 spans 16 residues. The CDR3 sequence is CAAQGASATGGNEQFF. CDR3 nucleotides: TGTGCCGCGCAAGGGGCGTCGGCGACAGGGGGCAATGAGCAGTTCTTC.

V and J are TRBV7-2 and TRBJ2-7, with 8 bases aligning to TRBD1. The CDR3 totals 15 residues. Germline trimming cut 4 bases from V and 2 bases from J; bases unmatched to any gene: 7. The germline V gene has CDR1 SGHTA and CDR2 FQGNSA. The CDR3 DNA sequence: TGTGCCAGCAGCTCGGGGTCAGGGGGCCCCTACGAGCAGTACTTC. As protein: CASSSGSGGPYEQYF.

This chain connects TRBV2 to TRBJ1-2, with TRBD1 matching 9 bases. The V segment lost 7 bases and the J segment 8 bases; nucleotides outside the gene matches: 11. Germline CDR1 SNHLY, CDR2 FYNNEI. CDR3 length equals 14 residues. In DNA form, the CDR3 reads TGTGCCAGCACAACTCAACAGGGGGCGCGGGGCTACACCTTC. The encoded protein is CASTTQQGARGYTF. Looking up the rest from reference TRBV2 and TRBJ1-2 gives the full variable domain: EPEVTQTPSHQVTQMGQEVILRCVPISNHLYFYWYRQILGQKVEFLVSFYNNEISEKSEIFDDQFSVERPDGSNFTLKIRSTKLEDSAMYFCASTTQQGARGYTFGSGTRLTVV.

V and J are TRBV7-2 and TRBJ2-7, with D possibly TRBD1 on 6 matching bases. This CDR3 region has 16 residues. Germline CDR1 is SGHTA and CDR2 is FQGNSA. Trimming took 5 bases from V and 1 from J, leaving 18 bases between them. CDR3 DNA: TGTGCCAGCAGCGAAGACGGGACATCGGCTTCCTACGAGCAGTACTTC. Translation: CASSEDGTSASYEQYF.

The chain recombines TRBV11-2 with TRBJ2-3, with TRBD2 matching over 9 bases. V was pared by 5 bases and J by 8 bases, with 8 bases of the junction left unmatched. From germline, CDR1 is SGHAT and CDR2 FQNNGV. The CDR3 contains 14 residues. CDR3 sequence (DNA): TGTGCCAGCAGCCCTTTAGCGGGAGCATCTACGCAGTATTTT. This codes for CASSPLAGASTQYF.

This clone has a single count. Different DNA sequences within this sample yield the same CDR3. This chain links TRBV25-1 with TRBJ1-2; 8 bases match TRBD1. CDR1 is MGHDK, CDR2 SYGVNS, per germline. This CDR3 spans 13 amino acids. Losses at the gene ends were 5 bases for V and 8 bases for J; bases not matched to a gene: 7. The CDR3 DNA follows: TGTGCCAGCAGTCCGAGGGACAGGACAGGCTACACCTTC. It is translated as CASSPRDRTGYTF.

The rearrangement links TRBV6-1 to TRBJ2-3; either TRBD1 or TRBD2 may fit D (5 bases each). CDR3 length: 15 residues. Germline lookup yields CDR1 MNHNS and CDR2 SASEGT. V shed 5 bases and J shed 4 bases, with 16 bases lying between them. The CDR3 loop reads CASSRGAGSPDTQYF. The CDR3 nucleotides are TGTGCCAGCAGTCGAGGGGCAGGGAGCCCAGATACGCAGTATTTT.

This clone occurred a few times. The chain couples TRBV7-6 to TRBJ1-2; D is perhaps TRBD1 (6 bases). V lost 5 bases, J lost 4 bases, and 14 bases lay in between. The CDR3 runs to 14 residues. Germline V gene lookup returns CDR1 SGHVS and CDR2 FNYEAQ. CDR3 coding DNA: TGTGCCAGCAGCCCAGATCCCAGGGGCTATGGCTACACCTTC. It codes for CASSPDPRGYGYTF.

For this clone: One end of the junction is discordant with germline, which a read error may explain. The chain combines TRBV5-1 with TRBJ1-1; 7 bases agree with TRBD1. The CDR3 covers 13 residues. Germline V gene data show CDR1 as SGHRS and CDR2 as YFSETQ. The CDR3 DNA reads as TGCGCCAGCAGCGTACAGGGGAACGCTGAAGCTTTCTTT. Its translation is CASSVQGNAEAFF.

This chain uses TRBV28 with TRBJ2-7; TRBD1 matches 11 bases. Germline V CDR1 and CDR2: MDHEN, SYDVKM. After removal of 4 bases from V and 1 base from J, the junction contained 9 bases not matched to a gene. The CDR3 contains 17 residues. CDR3 DNA: TGTGCCAGCAGTTCCCCGGGTGGGACAGGGGGTTCCTACGAGCAGTACTTC. Translating it yields CASSSPGGTGGSYEQYF.

V usage is TRBV11-3 and J usage is TRBJ2-1, with D perhaps matching TRBD1 (5 bases). V lost 1 base to trimming and J lost 7 bases, with 11 bases between them. From germline, CDR1 is SGHNT and CDR2 YENEEA. This CDR3 has 14 amino acids. CDR3 sequence (DNA): TGTGCCAGCAGCTTAGGTGGACAACTTAATGAGCAGTTCTTC. It specifies CASSLGGQLNEQFF. The whole variable domain, remainder taken from reference TRBV11-3 and TRBJ2-1, is EAGVVQSPRYKIIEKKQPVAFWCNPISGHNTLYWYLQNLGQGPELLIRYENEEAVDDSQLPKDRFSAERLKGVDSTLKIQPAELGDSAVYLCASSLGGQLNEQFFGPGTRLTVL.

This chain joins TRBV27 and TRBJ2-1, with 10 bases that match TRBD1. The length of the CDR3 is 15 residues. V dropped 3 bases and J dropped 7; count of bases not matched to a gene: 6. Germline values: CDR1 MNHEY, CDR2 SMNVEV (reference sequence). The CDR3 loop reads CASSFRDRGLNEQFF. The CDR3 coding sequence is TGTGCCAGCAGTTTCAGGGACAGGGGCCTTAATGAGCAGTTCTTC.

The chain links TRBV5-3 to TRBJ1-5; no firm D call. TRBV5-3 is an ORF; its function is uncertain. Trimming pared 2 bases from V and 3 bases from J, leaving 15 bases between. The CDR3 loop spans 16 amino acids. As DNA, the CDR3 is TGTGCCAGAAGCTTTTCTGGGGTTTCGGTCAATCAGCCCCAGCATTTT. This gives the protein CARSFSGVSVNQPQHF.

V and J are TRBV25-1 and TRBJ1-5, with TRBD1 identical over 7 bases. Unmatched junction bases numbered 6, after V lost 4 bases and J lost 0 bases. CDR3 size: 16 residues. Germline loops: CDR1 MGHDK, CDR2 SYGVNS. CDR3 DNA: TGTGCCAGCAGTGGGGACAGCAGTTTTAGCAATCAGCCCCAGCATTTT. Its translation: CASSGDSSFSNQPQHF.

The V and J genes are TRBV5-1 and TRBJ2-7, with D possibly TRBD1 on 6 matching bases. V was trimmed by 4 bases and J by 1 base, leaving 12 bases between them. Germline CDR1 is SGHRS and CDR2 is YFSETQ. CDR3 length equals 14 residues. CDR3 region: CASSLEQGSYEQYF. In DNA form, the CDR3 reads TGCGCCAGCAGCCTGGAACAGGGATCCTACGAGCAGTACTTC.

This chain links TRBV7-2 with TRBJ2-5, with D possibly matching TRBD2 (6 bases). Trimming took 2 bases from V and 5 from J, leaving 12 bases between them. CDR1 is SGHTA and CDR2 is FQGNSA in the germline V gene. The length of the CDR3 is 14 residues. The CDR3 protein is CASSLRGLDETQYF. DNA of the CDR3: TGTGCCAGCAGCTTAAGGGGACTTGATGAGACCCAGTACTTC.

The V gene is TRBV7-2, the J gene TRBJ2-1; TRBD2 matches 9 bases. Trimming at V came to 1 base and at J to 10 bases, leaving 11 bases not matched to a gene. Per the germline V gene, CDR1 is SGHTA and CDR2 is FQGNSA. This CDR3 contains 16 residues. The CDR3 is CASSLGVLAGLSEQFF. The CDR3 DNA follows: TGTGCCAGCAGCTTAGGGGTTCTAGCGGGATTAAGCGAGCAGTTCTTC.

The chain combines TRBV21-1 with TRBJ2-1; TRBD2, the D gene given by the table, was not confirmed from the DNA. TRBV21-1 is a pseudogene. CDR3 length equals 16 residues. The CDR3, as DNA: TGTGCCAGCAGCGGCCCCTACGCGGGAGGTTTGGATGAGCAGTTCTTC. Its protein product is CASSGPYAGGLDEQFF.

The genes are TRBV2 and TRBJ2-3; 7 bases fit TRBD1. Germline values: CDR1 SNHLY, CDR2 FYNNEI. The CDR3 contains 14 residues. The ends lost 7 bases at V and 2 bases at J; junction bases unmatched: 6. CDR3 sequence (DNA): TGTGCCAGCAATCTACAGGGGTACACAGATACGCAGTATTTT. Its protein is CASNLQGYTDTQYF.

This clone was found once. This sequence joins TRBV18 and TRBJ1-5, with D possibly being TRBD1 (6 bases). The length of the CDR3 is 16 residues. From germline, CDR1 is KGHSH and CDR2 LQKENI. The ends were cut back, 3 bases at V and 7 bases at J, with 19 bases in the middle. The CDR3 nucleotides are TGTGCCAGCTCACCGCTAGAAGGGGGGCAGGGGCAGCCCCAGCATTTT. This translates into CASSPLEGGQGQPQHF.

This chain uses TRBV18 with TRBJ2-2, with D unclear. This CDR3 comprises 13 residues. V was trimmed by 5 bases and J by 6 bases, leaving 10 bases between them. Germline CDR1 KGHSH, CDR2 LQKENI. The CDR3 coding sequence is TGTGCCAGCTCAGAGCAAGTTTCCGGGGAGCTGTTTTTT. Its translation: CASSEQVSGELFF. Combining the CDR3 with reference TRBV18 and TRBJ2-2 gives the whole variable domain NAGVMQNPRHLVRRRGQEARLRCSPMKGHSHVYWYRQLPEEGLKFMVYLQKENIIDESGMPKERFSAEFPKEGPSILRIQQVVRGDSAAYFCASSEQVSGELFFGEGSRLTVL.

The J gene is TRBJ2-2, the V gene TRBV27; 12 bases agree with TRBD2. V lost 1 base to trimming and J lost 5 bases; unmatched junction nucleotides: 2. Germline CDR1 and CDR2: MNHEY and SMNVEV (reference sequence). The CDR3 runs 16 residues. In DNA form, the CDR3 reads TGTGCCAGCAGTTTATTACTAGCGGGAGGAACCGGGGAGCTGTTTTTT. Translated, it gives CASSLLLAGGTGELFF.

The chain recombines TRBV5-5 with TRBJ1-5; TRBD1 might be the D (5 bases). Germline assignment: CDR1 SGHKS and CDR2 YYEKEE (reference sequence). The CDR3 spans 15 residues. V lost 6 bases to trimming and J lost 4 bases, with 17 bases between them. The CDR3 protein is CASTGGAGSNQPQHF. In DNA form, the CDR3 reads TGTGCCAGCACCGGAGGGGCAGGAAGTAATCAGCCCCAGCATTTT.

The rearrangement joins TRBV5-4 to TRBJ2-5; D is perhaps TRBD1 (5 bases). CDR3 length: 14 amino acids. Trimming took 0 bases from V and 2 from J, leaving 8 bases between them. Germline V CDR1 and CDR2: SGHNT, YYREEE (reference sequence). The CDR3: CASSLAAGQETQYF. The CDR3 DNA is TGTGCCAGCAGCTTGGCAGCAGGGCAAGAGACCCAGTACTTC.